This passage covers 9 T cell receptor beta chains from one sample sequenced in a study of T cells in Graves' hyperthyroidism and ophthalmopathy. Researchers took RNA transcripts and amplified the TCR beta CDR3 regions from them. HTBI primers were employed in a first-round RT-PCR of the TCR CDR3. MiXCR, run by TCRdb on the multiplex PCR reads, gives a single entry per CDR3 protein. The top ten hold 7.5% to 9.5% of the sample, which has over 700,000 distinct CDR3 sequences, around 38% seen once. Sample: blood. The receptors were sampled from a man aged 18 to 30 with Graves' hyperthyroidism.

This rearrangement joins TRBV6-1 to TRBJ1-3; D gene uncertain. The CDR3 extends over 14 amino acids. Trimming removed 8 bases from V and 0 bases from J, with 11 bases in between. CDR1 is MNHNS, CDR2 SASEGT, per germline. The CDR3 sequence is CASLVRGSGNTIYF. The CDR3, as DNA: TGTGCCAGCCTGGTCCGGGGCTCTGGAAACACCATATATTTT.

This clonotype showed up just a few times. The gene calls are TRBV5-1 and TRBJ2-2; possibly TRBD1 for D (5 bases). Per germline, CDR1 SGHRS and CDR2 YFSETQ. CDR3 length equals 15 residues. The ends were cut back, 1 base at V and 4 bases at J, with 11 bases in the middle. The CDR3 spells CASSLQGTGTGELFF. The CDR3 DNA is TGCGCCAGCAGCTTGCAGGGCACGGGCACCGGGGAGCTGTTTTTT.

The CDR3 nucleotides are TGTGCCAGTAGTCCGACAGGAGCAACCGGGGAGCTGTTTTTT. Its translation is CASSPTGATGELFF. V and J are TRBV19 and TRBJ2-2, with D perhaps TRBD1 (6 bases). Trimming shortened V by 5 bases and J by 5 bases, and 12 bases separated the two germline ends. Germline CDR1 is LNHDA and CDR2 is SQIVND (reference sequence). The CDR3 consists of 14 residues. The whole variable domain, filled in from reference TRBV19 and TRBJ2-2, reads DGGITQSPKYLFRKEGQNVTLSCEQNLNHDAMYWYRQDPGQGLRLIYYSQIVNDFQKGDIAEGYSVSREKKESFPLTVTSAQKNPTAFYLCASSPTGATGELFFGEGSRLTVL.

This clonotype was detected a few times. The chain couples TRBV6-6 to TRBJ2-2; the D gene is possibly TRBD2 (5 bases). Germline CDR1 is MNHNY and CDR2 is SVGAGI (reference sequence). The CDR3 spans 13 residues. The V end was cut by 6 bases, the J end by 6 bases, with 11 bases between. Written as DNA, the CDR3 is TGTGCCAGCAGCACGGACTGGTCCGGGGAGCTGTTTTTT. It encodes CASSTDWSGELFF.

The chain links TRBV7-2 to TRBJ2-5; TRBD1 might be the D (6 bases). The CDR3 consists of 14 residues. Trimming removed 6 bases at V and 1 base at J, with 12 bases between. The germline gives CDR1 SGHTA, CDR2 FQGNSA. The CDR3 DNA follows: TGTGCCAGCAGGGGGGCGCGGGCCCAAGAGACCCAGTACTTC. Encoded protein: CASRGARAQETQYF.

This clonotype was detected ten times or more. The chain joins TRBV10-3 to TRBJ2-7, with 7 bases that match TRBD2. The CDR3 extends over 14 amino acids. V gave up 3 bases and J gave up 4 bases; unmatched junction bases: 6. Germline CDR1 is ENHRY and CDR2 is SYGVKD. CDR3 amino acids: CAISDRRESYEQYF. The CDR3 DNA reads as TGTGCCATCAGTGATCGGCGGGAGTCTTACGAGCAGTACTTC.

This clonotype was detected ten times or more. The genes are TRBV10-3 and TRBJ2-5; D remains unclear. The germline V and J ends were trimmed by 2 bases and 2 bases, with 6 bases remaining between them. Germline V gene data show CDR1 as ENHRY and CDR2 as SYGVKD. The CDR3 has 13 residues. In DNA, the CDR3 is TGTGCCATCAGTGAGGTTAGGCAAGAGACCCAGTACTTC. It encodes CAISEVRQETQYF.

This clonotype was recorded a few times. The chain employs TRBV2 and TRBJ2-7, with D possibly matching TRBD1 (6 bases). Germline loops: CDR1 SNHLY, CDR2 FYNNEI. CDR3 length equals 16 residues. V gave up 6 bases and J gave up 4 bases, with 22 bases separating them. CDR3 nucleotide sequence: TGTGCCAGCAGCCACACGGACAGCAAGCACCTGTACGAGCAGTACTTC. It translates to CASSHTDSKHLYEQYF. Supplemented by reference TRBV2 and TRBJ2-7, the full variable domain reads EPEVTQTPSHQVTQMGQEVILRCVPISNHLYFYWYRQILGQKVEFLVSFYNNEISEKSEIFDDQFSVERPDGSNFTLKIRSTKLEDSAMYFCASSHTDSKHLYEQYFGPGTRLTVT.

This clonotype was recorded many times. The chain uses TRBV20-1 and TRBJ1-2, with TRBD1 as a possible D gene (6 bases). V was pared by 0 bases and J by 4 bases, with 15 bases between. Looked up from germline, CDR1 is DFQATT and CDR2 is SNEGSKA (reference sequence). This CDR3 contains 15 residues. CDR3 region: CSARDRRGEGYGYTF. DNA of the CDR3: TGCAGTGCTAGAGATCGGAGGGGGGAAGGCTATGGCTACACCTTC.